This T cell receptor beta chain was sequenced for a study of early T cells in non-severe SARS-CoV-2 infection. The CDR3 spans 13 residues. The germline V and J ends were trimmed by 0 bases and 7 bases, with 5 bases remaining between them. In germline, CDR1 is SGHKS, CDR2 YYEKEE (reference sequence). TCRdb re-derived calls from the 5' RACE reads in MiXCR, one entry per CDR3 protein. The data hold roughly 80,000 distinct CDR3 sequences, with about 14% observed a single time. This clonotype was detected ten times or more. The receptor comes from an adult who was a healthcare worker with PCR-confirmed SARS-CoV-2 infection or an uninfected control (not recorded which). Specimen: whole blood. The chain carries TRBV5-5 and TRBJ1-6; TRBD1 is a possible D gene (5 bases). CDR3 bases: TGTGCCAGCAGCTTGGCAGGGAATTCACCCCTCCACTTT. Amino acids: CASSLAGNSPLHF.